A single T cell receptor (beta chain) is shown here with its context. This entry is derived from a study of blood T cell repertoires in COVID-19. In the study overall: Sites in the United States, Italy and Spain provided acute and convalescent COVID-19 samples. PBMCs, B-cell-depleted T cells, or T cells were the source of the cDNA or gDNA that made up the material.

This CDR3 contains 18 residues. Trimming took 7 bases from V and 0 from J, leaving 24 bases between them. Germline V gene sequence: CDR1 LNHDA, CDR2 SQIVND (reference sequence). In the authors' methods: Reference gene primer amplification in the assay estimated nucleated cell counts. Some clones are missing from TCRdb's copy, which holds only in-frame ones; the method was immunoSEQ multiplex PCR. The V and J calls and the clone size are those of that table, but D and trimming were determined from the DNA. The data contain about 120,000 clones, 60% to 85% of them singletons. The sequence derives from a man between 65 and 80 years old with acute or convalescent COVID-19. The chain uses TRBV19 and TRBJ1-2, with D perhaps matching TRBD1 (6 bases). The specimen sequenced was peripheral blood. DNA of the CDR3: TGTGCCAGTACCAGTATAGGGGGTGGGTGGCACACTAACTATGGCTACACCTTC. Protein: CASTSIGGGWHTNYGYTF.